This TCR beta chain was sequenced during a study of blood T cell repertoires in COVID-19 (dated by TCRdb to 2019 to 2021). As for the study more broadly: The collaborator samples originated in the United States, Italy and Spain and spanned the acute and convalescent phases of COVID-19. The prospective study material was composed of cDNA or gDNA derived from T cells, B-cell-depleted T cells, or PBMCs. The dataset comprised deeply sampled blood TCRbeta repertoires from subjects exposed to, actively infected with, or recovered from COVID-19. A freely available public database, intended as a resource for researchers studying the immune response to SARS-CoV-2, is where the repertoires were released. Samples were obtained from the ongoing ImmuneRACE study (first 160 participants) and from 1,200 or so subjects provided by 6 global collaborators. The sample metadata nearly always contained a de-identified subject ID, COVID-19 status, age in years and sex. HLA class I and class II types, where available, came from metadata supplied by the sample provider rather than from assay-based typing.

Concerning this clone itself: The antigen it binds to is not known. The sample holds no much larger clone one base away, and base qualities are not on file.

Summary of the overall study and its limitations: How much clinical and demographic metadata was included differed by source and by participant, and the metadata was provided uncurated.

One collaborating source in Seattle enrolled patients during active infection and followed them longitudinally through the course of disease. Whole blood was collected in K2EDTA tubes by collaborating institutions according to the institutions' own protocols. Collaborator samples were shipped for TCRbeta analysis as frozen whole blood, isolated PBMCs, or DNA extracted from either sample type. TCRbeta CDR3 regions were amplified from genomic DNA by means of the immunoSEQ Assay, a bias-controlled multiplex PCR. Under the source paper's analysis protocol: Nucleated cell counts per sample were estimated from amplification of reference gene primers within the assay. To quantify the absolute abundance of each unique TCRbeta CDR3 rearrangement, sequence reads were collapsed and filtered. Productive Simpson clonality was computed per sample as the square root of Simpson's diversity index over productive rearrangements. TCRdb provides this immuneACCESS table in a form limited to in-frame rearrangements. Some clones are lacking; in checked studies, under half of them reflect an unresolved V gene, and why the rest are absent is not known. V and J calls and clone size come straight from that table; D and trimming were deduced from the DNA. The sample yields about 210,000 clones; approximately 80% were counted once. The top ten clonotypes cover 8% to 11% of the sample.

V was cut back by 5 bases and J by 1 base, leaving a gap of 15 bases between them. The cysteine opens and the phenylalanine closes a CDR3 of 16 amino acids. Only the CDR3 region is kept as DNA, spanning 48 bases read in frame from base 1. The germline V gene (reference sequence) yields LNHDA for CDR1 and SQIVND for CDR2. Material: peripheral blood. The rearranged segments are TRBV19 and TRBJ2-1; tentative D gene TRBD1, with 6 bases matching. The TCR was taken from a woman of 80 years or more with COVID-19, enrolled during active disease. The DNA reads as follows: TGTGCCAGTAGTCCATTACAGGGTGCTTCCTACAATGAGCAGTTCTTC. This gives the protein CASSPLQGASYNEQFF.